A single sample gave rise to the 23 T cell receptor beta chains below, sequenced in a study of blood T cell repertoires in COVID-19. Sequenced by immunoSEQ multiplex PCR; TCRdb stores in-frame clones only, minus some. Of about 330,000 clones in the sample, less than 90% were seen once. Material for sequencing was PBMCs or T cells enriched from blood (not recorded which). These receptors originate from a woman aged 25 to 45 who had recovered from COVID-19.

V and J are TRBV9 and TRBJ1-5; weak D call: TRBD1 (5 bases). Germline values: CDR1 SGDLS, CDR2 YYNGEE. Trimming removed 0 bases from V and 2 bases from J, with 9 bases in between. The CDR3 runs 15 residues. The CDR3 bases are TGTGCCAGCAGCGTAGGGGGGGTTGGCAATCAGCCCCAGCATTTT. Translated: CASSVGGVGNQPQHF. Together with reference TRBV9 and TRBJ1-5, the CDR3 gives the full variable domain: DSGVTQTPKHLITATGQRVTLRCSPRSGDLSVYWYQQSLDQGLQFLIQYYNGEERAKGNILERFSAQQFPDLHSELNLSSLELGDSALYFCASSVGGVGNQPQHFGDGTRLSIL.

The chain combines TRBV28 with TRBJ1-5, with D maybe TRBD1 (5 bases). CDR3 length: 16 residues. Germline V gene sequence: CDR1 MDHEN, CDR2 SYDVKM. V was cut by 4 bases and J by 1 base, with 14 bases left in between. The DNA of the CDR3 is TGTGCCAGCAGTTCTAGGCGGGGGATAAGCAATCAGCCCCAGCATTTT. This codes for CASSSRRGISNQPQHF. The full variable domain, in which reference TRBV28 and TRBJ1-5 provide the parts outside the CDR3, is DVKVTQSSRYLVKRTGEKVFLECVQDMDHENMFWYRQDPGLGLRLIYFSYDVKMKEKGDIPEGYSVSREKKERFSLILESASTNQTSMYLCASSSRRGISNQPQHFGDGTRLSIL.

This chain uses TRBV5-1 with TRBJ1-5; D perhaps matches TRBD1 (5 bases). The germline V gene has CDR1 SGHRS and CDR2 YFSETQ. This CDR3 spans 16 amino acids. Trimming cost V 0 bases and J 5 bases, with 15 bases left between them. The CDR3 here is CASSLGPTGSDQPQHF. CDR3 in DNA: TGCGCCAGCAGCTTGGGCCCCACAGGATCCGATCAGCCCCAGCATTTT.

The V gene is TRBV30, the J gene TRBJ2-3; D is perhaps TRBD1 (6 bases). The CDR3 is 14 amino acids. V lost 5 bases to trimming and J lost 9 bases, with 21 bases between them. Germline CDR1 is GTSNPN and CDR2 is SVGIG (reference sequence). Here the CDR3 reads CAWQAETGIGTQYF. The DNA for the CDR3 is TGTGCCTGGCAAGCAGAAACAGGGATCGGCACGCAGTATTTT.

This chain connects TRBV19 to TRBJ1-4, with D uncertain. V was clipped by 8 bases and J by 6 bases, with 10 bases between them. Germline V CDR1 and CDR2: LNHDA, SQIVND (reference sequence). The CDR3 has 12 residues. CDR3 residues: CASADSDEKLFF. Written as DNA, the CDR3 is TGTGCCAGTGCCGATTCGGATGAAAAACTGTTTTTT.

This rearrangement joins TRBV28 to TRBJ2-7; 8 bases agree with TRBD1. After removal of 2 bases from V and 4 bases from J, the junction contained 10 bases not matched to a gene. From germline, CDR1 is MDHEN and CDR2 SYDVKM. The CDR3 sequence is 16 residues long. CDR3 coding DNA: TGTGCCAGCAGTTTAACCCAGGGGGCTGGCTGGTACGAGCAGTACTTC. This encodes CASSLTQGAGWYEQYF. The complete variable domain, with remaining parts taken from reference TRBV28 and TRBJ2-7, reads DVKVTQSSRYLVKRTGEKVFLECVQDMDHENMFWYRQDPGLGLRLIYFSYDVKMKEKGDIPEGYSVSREKKERFSLILESASTNQTSMYLCASSLTQGAGWYEQYFGPGTRLTVT.

This clone came up once. V gene TRBV5-5 combines with J gene TRBJ2-5; 11 bases agree with TRBD2. This CDR3 region has 18 residues. Germline CDR1 and CDR2: SGHKS and YYEKEE (reference sequence). After removal of 2 bases from V and 0 bases from J, the junction contained 9 bases not matched to a gene. CDR3 in amino acids: CASSFSSGGFQYQETQYF. CDR3 nucleotides: TGTGCCAGCAGCTTTTCTAGCGGGGGGTTCCAGTACCAAGAGACCCAGTACTTC.

The DNA for the CDR3 is TGTGCCAGTAGTATAGGGGACAGGGATTTTGCAAACATTCAGTACTTC. Translation gives CASSIGDRDFANIQYF. This rearrangement joins TRBV19 to TRBJ2-4, with 9 bases identical to TRBD1. The CDR3 consists of 16 residues. With 1 base clipped from V and 6 bases from J, the junction kept 7 bases outside the gene matches. The germline V gene encodes CDR1 LNHDA and CDR2 SQIVND (reference sequence).

V gene TRBV4-3 combines with J gene TRBJ1-6; 11 bases fit TRBD1. The CDR3 is 17 amino acids. Losses at the gene ends were 1 base for V and 9 bases for J; bases not matched to a gene: 8. Germline V CDR1 and CDR2: LGHNA, YSLEER. The CDR3, as DNA: TGCGCCAGCAGCCAAGTTGGACAGGGGGCATTAGGTTCACCCCTCCACTTT. Translated: CASSQVGQGALGSPLHF.

The gene calls are TRBV5-6 and TRBJ2-7; 10 bases map to TRBD1. The CDR3 totals 14 residues. Germline CDR1 reads SGHDT; CDR2 reads YYEEEE. Germline trimming cut 4 bases from V and 3 bases from J; bases unmatched to any gene: 4. The CDR3 DNA is TGTGCCAGCAGCGTCCGGGACAGGGGCTACGAGCAGTACTTC. Its protein product is CASSVRDRGYEQYF.

The CDR3, as DNA: TGTGCCAGCAGCTTGGCCGAGTTTGGTCAGCCCCAGCATTTT. The encoded protein is CASSLAEFGQPQHF. This chain links TRBV5-8 with TRBJ1-5; D remains unclear. Germline-derived CDR1 and CDR2 are SGHTS and YDEGEE. V lost 0 bases, J lost 6 bases, and 10 bases lay in between. The CDR3 consists of 14 residues.

The chain recombines TRBV5-4 with TRBJ2-7, with 8 bases identical to TRBD1. This CDR3 is 15 amino acids long. V dropped 0 bases and J dropped 5; count of bases not matched to a gene: 7. Germline V gives CDR1 SGHNT, CDR2 YYREEE (reference sequence). This CDR3 is CASSLADRVLDEQYF. DNA for the CDR3: TGTGCCAGCAGCTTGGCGGACAGGGTGCTCGACGAGCAGTACTTC.

The chain employs TRBV28 and TRBJ1-4; D is perhaps TRBD1 (5 bases). Trimming took off 5 bases at V and 2 bases at J, with 15 bases between the two ends. This CDR3 spans 16 amino acids. Germline lookup yields CDR1 MDHEN and CDR2 SYDVKM. The CDR3 here is CASSAPVAGTNEKLFF. The CDR3, as DNA: TGTGCCAGCAGTGCCCCGGTGGCAGGGACTAATGAAAAACTGTTTTTT.

For this clone: A read error is possible here, since a much larger clone lies one base away. The genes are TRBV28 and TRBJ1-5; D is possibly TRBD1 (6 bases). V lost 5 bases and J 0 bases, leaving 8 bases between the germline ends. CDR1 is MDHEN, CDR2 SYDVKM, per germline. The CDR3 totals 14 residues. The CDR3 protein is CASSDRNSNQPQHF. DNA for the CDR3: TGTGCCAGCAGTGACAGGAATAGCAATCAGCCCCAGCATTTT.

The CDR3 sequence: CASSPTRVRGTGELFF. DNA for the CDR3: TGTGCCAGCAGCCCCACCAGGGTTAGGGGCACCGGGGAGCTGTTTTTT. J is TRBJ2-2 and V is TRBV7-8; D is perhaps TRBD1 (5 bases). Germline values: CDR1 SGHVS, CDR2 FQNEAQ. Trimming left V 5 bases short and J 4 bases short, with 17 bases between. CDR3 length: 16 amino acids.

The genes are TRBV5-1 and TRBJ2-7; 8 bases are a match to TRBD1. The ends lost 4 bases at V and 6 bases at J; junction bases unmatched: 15. The CDR3 totals 16 residues. The germline V gene has CDR1 SGHRS and CDR2 YFSETQ. As DNA, the CDR3 is TGCGCCAGCAGCCCAACGACAGGGGAAACATACGGCGAGCAGTACTTC. This codes for CASSPTTGETYGEQYF.

V and J are TRBV18 and TRBJ2-3; tentatively, D is TRBD1 (5 bases). Germline-derived CDR1 and CDR2 are KGHSH and LQKENI. The CDR3 spans 13 residues. V lost 6 bases to trimming and J lost 3 bases, with 10 bases between them. CDR3 in DNA: TGTGCCAGCTCTACACCAGGGACAGATACGCAGTATTTT. Encoded protein: CASSTPGTDTQYF.

The rearrangement uses TRBV27 and TRBJ2-4, with a possible D match to TRBD1 (6 bases). Germline V gene data show CDR1 as MNHEY and CDR2 as SMNVEV (reference sequence). Trimming shortened V by 6 bases and J by 0 bases, and 21 bases separated the two germline ends. The CDR3 is 18 residues long. The CDR3 DNA reads TGTGCCAGCAGCCCTTTCGCCGGGACAACTATAGCCAAAAACATTCAGTACTTC. Translating gives CASSPFAGTTIAKNIQYF.

The chain has TRBV11-2 and TRBJ2-2; 8 nucleotides agree with TRBD2. Germline-derived CDR1 and CDR2 are SGHAT and FQNNGV. The CDR3 consists of 15 residues. Trimming removed 3 bases from V and 3 bases from J; junction bases left unmatched: 3. The CDR3 loop reads CASSFSGGDTGELFF. The CDR3 DNA reads TGTGCCAGCAGCTTCAGCGGGGGCGACACCGGGGAGCTGTTTTTT. The entire variable domain, with the rest obtained from reference TRBV11-2 and TRBJ2-2, is as follows: EAGVAQSPRYKIIEKRQSVAFWCNPISGHATLYWYQQILGQGPKLLIQFQNNGVVDDSQLPKDRFSAERLKGVDSTLKIQPAKLEDSAVYLCASSFSGGDTGELFFGEGSRLTVL.

Only a few counts were recorded for this clone. Distinct nucleotide sequences in the sample also encode this CDR3. The chain has TRBV11-2 and TRBJ1-2; D is ambiguous. Trimming pared 5 bases from V and 0 bases from J, leaving 7 bases between. Germline V gene data show CDR1 as SGHAT and CDR2 as FQNNGV. The CDR3 totals 13 residues. For the CDR3, the DNA is TGTGCCAGCAGCCCTGCAGCTAACTATGGCTACACCTTC. Translating gives CASSPAANYGYTF. The full variable domain, rest sourced from reference TRBV11-2 and TRBJ1-2, is EAGVAQSPRYKIIEKRQSVAFWCNPISGHATLYWYQQILGQGPKLLIQFQNNGVVDDSQLPKDRFSAERLKGVDSTLKIQPAKLEDSAVYLCASSPAANYGYTFGSGTRLTVV.

The gene calls are TRBV6-4 and TRBJ2-2; 7 bases align to TRBD1. Germline V lookup: CDR1 MRHNA, CDR2 SNTAGT. This CDR3 comprises 14 residues. V shed 6 bases, J shed 1 base, and the junction held 2 bases outside the gene matches. CDR3 in amino acids: CASSWTGNTGELFF. DNA of the CDR3: TGTGCCAGCAGCTGGACAGGGAACACCGGGGAGCTGTTTTTT.

J is TRBJ2-7 and V is TRBV4-1; unclear D gene. Trimming removed 4 bases from V and 3 bases from J, with 10 bases in between. The CDR3 covers 13 residues. CDR1 is MGHRA and CDR2 is YSYEKL in the germline V gene. The CDR3 DNA sequence: TGCGCCAGCAGCCTCCAGCAGCGCTACGAGCAGTACTTC. It translates to CASSLQQRYEQYF.

The chain combines TRBV5-1 with TRBJ1-6; weak D call: TRBD1 (6 bases). Trimming removed 2 bases from V and 8 bases from J, with 11 bases in between. CDR3 length equals 14 residues. CDR1 SGHRS and CDR2 YFSETQ come from the germline V gene. The CDR3 loop reads CASSLQGLDSPLHF. Written as DNA, the CDR3 is TGCGCCAGCAGCTTACAGGGATTGGATTCACCCCTCCACTTT. The full variable domain, rest sourced from reference TRBV5-1 and TRBJ1-6, is KAGVTQTPRYLIKTRGQQVTLSCSPISGHRSVSWYQQTPGQGLQFLFEYFSETQRNKGNFPGRFSGRQFSNSRSEMNVSTLELGDSALYLCASSLQGLDSPLHFGNGTRLTVT.